This note documents a single TCR beta chain sequence. The clone's antigen remains unknown. There are no base qualities to consult, and no much larger clone falls within one base. RNA was extracted with the RNeasy kit and roughly 0.45 to 1 ug was reverse transcribed using random hexamers. The immunoSEQ multiplex PCR assay, which covers 54 Vbeta and 13 Jbeta segments, was used to amplify TCR beta CDR3 regions. To correct PCR amplification bias, a synthetic template baseline was used for both primer optimization and computational correction. As for the authors' bioinformatics: Reads were annotated to V, D and J genes according to IMGT and were analyzed with immunoSEQ Analyzer, with only productive sequences retained. Clonality was calculated as one minus the Shannon entropy normalized by log2 of the number of productive unique sequences. For each patient and control, public and private clones were evaluated among the 100 most prevalent clones. A clone was defined as Susac-specific if it was absent from the healthy and MS cohorts, from more than 850 published viral clones and from other ImmuneACCESS disease sequences. Through fastp at Q25 and MiXCR, TCRdb rebuilt clones from the public reads, retaining in-frame beta chains. Each CDR3 protein appears once, grouped with its most common genes and DNA. None of the V and J calls come from the authors' own analysis; TCRdb made them. Present in this sample are about 200,000 distinct CDR3 sequences, around 96% of which were seen just once. About 0.09% of the sample lies in the top ten.

High-throughput TCR beta sequencing profiled peripheral blood CD8+ and CD4+ T cells from healthy donors, Susac syndrome patients and multiple sclerosis patients. Multiple sclerosis controls were treatment-naive patients with stable or active relapsing-remitting disease fulfilling revised McDonald criteria. Bulk CD8+ and CD4+ T cells were purified magnetically by negative isolation, whereas CD8+ TEMRA cells were enriched by FACS. Blood was drawn into EDTA tubes, processed within 24 hours, and PBMCs were isolated by density gradient centrifugation. PBMCs intended for TCR sequencing were cryopreserved in liquid nitrogen and thawed later in a water bath at 37 degrees C. A purity of at least 90% was achieved for sorted or isolated CD4+, CD8+ and CD8+ TEMRA cells. CDR1 and CDR2, per the germline V gene, are WSHSY and SAAADI. The germline ends are 15 bases apart after V is trimmed by 0 bases and J by 0 bases. The CDR3 starts with the cysteine, ends with the phenylalanine, and has 19 residues. Only the CDR3 portion is preserved as DNA: 57 bases, with reading frame beginning at the first base.

The sample originates from a study of CD8 T cells in Susac syndrome (dated by TCRdb to about 2019). About the study as a whole: The study used repertoire sequencing to test whether antigen drove CD8+ T cell activation and differentiation in Susac syndrome.

Findings and caveats that apply to the study as a whole: The number of individuals in the TCR sequencing and HLA analysis was recognized as being relatively small.

The sequence derives from a human donor with multiple sclerosis. Sequencing was done on a sample of CD4+ T cells from PBMCs. Recombination connected TRBV10-2 to TRBJ2-6; perhaps TRBD1 is the D gene, with 6 bases matching. Here is the DNA: TGCGCCAGCAGTGAGTCGGACAGCGATCGGAACTCTGGGGCCAACGTCCTGACTTTC. This codes for CASSESDSDRNSGANVLTF.